This TCR beta chain is from a study of blood T cell repertoires in COVID-19. Looking at the study overall: Some COVID-19 samples were acute and others convalescent; all came from the United States, Italy and Spain. From T cells, B-cell-depleted T cells, or PBMCs came the material, which was cDNA or gDNA.

In the original workflow: From reference gene primer amplification, estimates of nucleated cell counts were derived. Sequencing used immunoSEQ multiplex PCR; TCRdb keeps in-frame clones, though not all of them. That table furnishes V, J and clone size, whereas the DNA furnished D and trimming. Of 150,000 to 200,000 clones listed, around four fifths are singletons. The Seattle site enrolled patients during active infection and followed them longitudinally. The CDR3 covers 16 residues. From germline, CDR1 is MNHNY and CDR2 SVGAGI (reference sequence). V lost 8 bases to trimming and J lost 6 bases; unmatched junction nucleotides: 11.

The clonotype was recovered from a woman in her seventies with COVID-19, enrolled during active disease. Sequencing was carried out using peripheral blood. The chain carries TRBV6-6 and TRBJ2-2; 11 nucleotides agree with TRBD1. As DNA, the CDR3 is TGTGCCAGCCACCTTTGGACAGGGGGCGCTCCCGGGGAGCTGTTTTTT. Protein sequence: CASHLWTGGAPGELFF.